The rows below give T cell receptor beta chains drawn from one sample of a study of T cell changes during pregnancy in multiple sclerosis. The repertoire was sequenced with immunoSEQ multiplex PCR; TCRdb's copy has only in-frame clones and lacks some. In the table there are about 69,000 clones, approximately 92% of which are singletons. The sample in question was peripheral blood, obtained in the third trimester of pregnancy. The receptors come from a female donor in good health, enrolled as a control in a pregnancy study. Each CDR3 is given with its conserved first and last residue. Fields, in order: D gene, V gene, clone size, J gene, CDR3 DNA, CDR3 protein. D genes are given only for firm matches. Clone size, where shown, is once, few, many, or a class for clones that have expanded.

D gene: NA
V gene: TRBV27
clone size: NA
J gene: TRBJ2-7
CDR3 DNA: TGTGCCAGCAGTTTAGGGCCAGGGTACGAGCAGTACTTC
CDR3 protein: CASSLGPGYEQYF

D gene: NA
V gene: TRBV19
clone size: NA
J gene: TRBJ1-1
CDR3 DNA: TGTGCCAGTAGTACCCCAGGCCTTAACACTGAAGCTTTCTTT
CDR3 protein: CASSTPGLNTEAFF

D gene: NA
V gene: TRBV7-9
clone size: NA
J gene: TRBJ2-2
CDR3 DNA: TGTGCCAGCAGCTTAAGGGCAGGGGCCGTCATACCATTAACCGGGGAGCTGTTTTTT
CDR3 protein: CASSLRAGAVIPLTGELFF

D gene: TRBD2
V gene: TRBV5-5
clone size: NA
J gene: TRBJ2-3
CDR3 DNA: TGTGCCAGCAGCTTGGCTCTAGCGGGAGGGATGGATACGCAGTATTTT
CDR3 protein: CASSLALAGGMDTQYF

D gene: NA
V gene: TRBV19
clone size: once
J gene: TRBJ2-1
CDR3 DNA: TGTGCCAGTAGTATCGGGGGTAACAATGAGCAGTTCTTC
CDR3 protein: CASSIGGNNEQFF

D gene: NA
V gene: TRBV4-2
clone size: NA
J gene: TRBJ1-2
CDR3 DNA: TGTGCCAGCAGCCAACCTCCGGGGGTTGGCTACACCTTC
CDR3 protein: CASSQPPGVGYTF

D gene: TRBD2
V gene: TRBV19
clone size: NA
J gene: TRBJ2-1
CDR3 DNA: TGTGCCAGTAGTATAGTGGGCGGGAGTTCCTACAATGAGCAGTTCTTC
CDR3 protein: CASSIVGGSSYNEQFF

D gene: TRBD1
V gene: TRBV5-1
clone size: NA
J gene: TRBJ1-4
CDR3 DNA: TGCGCCAGCAGACGACAGGGTTCGAGTGAAAAACTGTTTTTT
CDR3 protein: CASRRQGSSEKLFF

D gene: NA
V gene: TRBV21-1
clone size: NA
J gene: TRBJ1-1
CDR3 DNA: TGTGCCAGCAGCAAGGGAGCTTCAGGGGGAAACACTGAAGCTTTCTTT
CDR3 protein: CASSKGASGGNTEAFF

D gene: NA
V gene: TRBV10-3
clone size: NA
J gene: TRBJ2-2
CDR3 DNA: TGTGCCATCAGCGGATCGCGGGGGGAGCTGTTTTTT
CDR3 protein: CAISGSRGELFF

D gene: NA
V gene: TRBV5-1
clone size: once
J gene: TRBJ1-1
CDR3 DNA: TGCGCCAGCAGCTTTGGGCCGAACACTGAAGCTTTCTTT
CDR3 protein: CASSFGPNTEAFF

D gene: NA
V gene: TRBV2
clone size: few
J gene: TRBJ2-2
CDR3 DNA: TGTGCCAGCCAGGAGAACACCGGGGAGCTGTTTTTT
CDR3 protein: CASQENTGELFF

D gene: NA
V gene: TRBV5-1
clone size: NA
J gene: TRBJ2-7
CDR3 DNA: TGCGCCAGCAGCTTGGTCAGATCCTACGAGCAGTACTTC
CDR3 protein: CASSLVRSYEQYF

D gene: NA
V gene: TRBV6-6
clone size: NA
J gene: TRBJ1-2
CDR3 DNA: TGTGCCAGCAGTCCCGACTTTGACAGTCATGGCTACACCTTC
CDR3 protein: CASSPDFDSHGYTF

D gene: NA
V gene: TRBV4-3
clone size: NA
J gene: TRBJ2-6
CDR3 DNA: TGCGCCAGCAGCCACCAAGACTTCTCTGGGGCCAACGTCCTGACTTTC
CDR3 protein: CASSHQDFSGANVLTF

D gene: NA
V gene: TRBV18
clone size: once
J gene: TRBJ1-3
CDR3 DNA: TGTGCCAGCTCACGCTATAACGGAAACACCATATATTTT
CDR3 protein: CASSRYNGNTIYF

D gene: NA
V gene: TRBV9
clone size: NA
J gene: TRBJ2-3
CDR3 DNA: TGTGCCAGCAGCGTAGCACGGACTAGCACAGATACGCAGTATTTT
CDR3 protein: CASSVARTSTDTQYF

D gene: NA
V gene: TRBV6-5
clone size: many
J gene: TRBJ1-3
CDR3 DNA: TGTGCCACCTCCTCCACCTACTCTGGAAACACCATATATTTT
CDR3 protein: CATSSTYSGNTIYF

D gene: TRBD2
V gene: TRBV4-1
clone size: NA
J gene: TRBJ2-5
CDR3 DNA: TGCGCCAGCAGCCAAGAGGCAGGGACTAGCGGGAGGCAAGAGACCCAGTACTTC
CDR3 protein: CASSQEAGTSGRQETQYF

D gene: TRBD2
V gene: TRBV2
clone size: NA
J gene: TRBJ2-5
CDR3 DNA: TGTGCCAGCAGTGACGGACTAGCAGAGACCCAGTACTTC
CDR3 protein: CASSDGLAETQYF

D gene: NA
V gene: TRBV6-5
clone size: NA
J gene: TRBJ1-1
CDR3 DNA: TGTGCCAGCAGTTACTCGGGGCGGAACACTGAAGCTTTCTTT
CDR3 protein: CASSYSGRNTEAFF

D gene: NA
V gene: TRBV6-6
clone size: NA
J gene: TRBJ2-1
CDR3 DNA: TGTGCCAGCAGTTACTCATCTAAGGGGGGGTACCATGAGCAGTTCTTC
CDR3 protein: CASSYSSKGGYHEQFF

D gene: TRBD1
V gene: TRBV19
clone size: NA
J gene: TRBJ2-7
CDR3 DNA: TGTGCCAGTAGTATTTGGACAGGGGAAGGGTACGAGCAGTACTTC
CDR3 protein: CASSIWTGEGYEQYF

D gene: NA
V gene: TRBV5-1
clone size: NA
J gene: TRBJ1-5
CDR3 DNA: TGCGCCAGCAGCCCAGACAGGACTGATCAGCCCCAGCATTTT
CDR3 protein: CASSPDRTDQPQHF

D gene: NA
V gene: TRBV19
clone size: few
J gene: TRBJ2-1
CDR3 DNA: TGTGCCAGTAGTATAGTGGAGGGGCCGGAGCAGTTCTTC
CDR3 protein: CASSIVEGPEQFF

D gene: NA
V gene: TRBV4-1
clone size: NA
J gene: TRBJ2-7
CDR3 DNA: TGCGCCAGCAGCCCGATACAGGGATCCTTCTACGAGCAGTACTTC
CDR3 protein: CASSPIQGSFYEQYF

D gene: NA
V gene: TRBV30
clone size: NA
J gene: TRBJ2-5
CDR3 DNA: TGTGCCTGGAGGGCCCTCTCCAGGGAGACCCAGTACTTC
CDR3 protein: CAWRALSRETQYF

D gene: TRBD1
V gene: TRBV18
clone size: NA
J gene: TRBJ1-2
CDR3 DNA: TGTGCCAGCTCACACGACAGGGCCGCCGGAAATGGCTACACCTTC
CDR3 protein: CASSHDRAAGNGYTF

D gene: TRBD2
V gene: TRBV7-6
clone size: NA
J gene: TRBJ2-1
CDR3 DNA: TGTGCCAGCAGCTTACAAGCGGGGAGCTCCTACAATGAGCAGTTCTTC
CDR3 protein: CASSLQAGSSYNEQFF

D gene: NA
V gene: TRBV6-1
clone size: once
J gene: TRBJ1-2
CDR3 DNA: TGTGCCTCGGGTGGTGGGTATGGCTACACCTTC
CDR3 protein: CASGGGYGYTF

D gene: TRBD1
V gene: TRBV5-4
clone size: NA
J gene: TRBJ2-1
CDR3 DNA: TGTGCCAGTCAATACAGGACAGGAGACAATGAGCAGTTCTTC
CDR3 protein: CASQYRTGDNEQFF

D gene: NA
V gene: TRBV9
clone size: NA
J gene: TRBJ1-3
CDR3 DNA: TGTGCCAGCAGCCCTACCCCAGGGTCAGGAAACACCATATATTTT
CDR3 protein: CASSPTPGSGNTIYF

D gene: NA
V gene: TRBV6-1
clone size: NA
J gene: TRBJ1-4
CDR3 DNA: TGTGCCAGCAGTGACCTTGGGCGGGGGGGGGAAAAACTGTTTTTT
CDR3 protein: CASSDLGRGGEKLFF

D gene: NA
V gene: TRBV6-4
clone size: NA
J gene: TRBJ2-3
CDR3 DNA: TGTGCCAGCAGTGACGGGACAAGATCAACAGATACGCAGTATTTT
CDR3 protein: CASSDGTRSTDTQYF

D gene: TRBD2
V gene: TRBV9
clone size: NA
J gene: TRBJ2-7
CDR3 DNA: TGTGCCAGCAGCGAGAATCTAGCGGGGGATAACACCTACGAGCAGTACTTC
CDR3 protein: CASSENLAGDNTYEQYF

D gene: NA
V gene: TRBV7-9
clone size: NA
J gene: TRBJ2-7
CDR3 DNA: TGTGCCAGCAGCTTAACCGGGAAAACCTACGAGCAGTACTTC
CDR3 protein: CASSLTGKTYEQYF

D gene: NA
V gene: TRBV9
clone size: once
J gene: TRBJ1-2
CDR3 DNA: TGTGCCAGCAGGCGGGCAGGCTACGGCTACACCTTC
CDR3 protein: CASRRAGYGYTF

D gene: NA
V gene: TRBV30
clone size: NA
J gene: TRBJ1-2
CDR3 DNA: TGTGCCTGGAGCTCTTTGGCAGCTAACTATGGCTACACCTTC
CDR3 protein: CAWSSLAANYGYTF

D gene: NA
V gene: TRBV7-3
clone size: NA
J gene: TRBJ2-1
CDR3 DNA: TGTGCCAGCAGCTTTGGGGATCGGGCCTCGGGAATACCTTACAATGAGCAGTTCTTC
CDR3 protein: CASSFGDRASGIPYNEQFF

D gene: TRBD2
V gene: TRBV4-1
clone size: NA
J gene: TRBJ2-3
CDR3 DNA: TGCGCCAGCAGCCAGGGGGGGACCCGCACAGATACGCAGTATTTT
CDR3 protein: CASSQGGTRTDTQYF

D gene: TRBD1
V gene: TRBV7-2
clone size: NA
J gene: TRBJ1-5
CDR3 DNA: TGTGCCAGCAGGACAGGGGAAAGCAATCAGCCCCAGCATTTT
CDR3 protein: CASRTGESNQPQHF

D gene: NA
V gene: TRBV5-1
clone size: NA
J gene: TRBJ1-4
CDR3 DNA: TGCGCCAGCAAACCCGGCGGGGGGGCTGAAAAACTGTTTTTT
CDR3 protein: CASKPGGGAEKLFF

D gene: NA
V gene: TRBV28
clone size: once
J gene: TRBJ2-7
CDR3 DNA: TGTGCCAGCAAGAACAGGTTGTCCTACGAGCAGTACTTC
CDR3 protein: CASKNRLSYEQYF

D gene: TRBD2
V gene: TRBV29-1
clone size: NA
J gene: TRBJ2-1
CDR3 DNA: TGCAGCGTTGAAAAGTCACTAGCGGGAGAAGGTGAGCAGTTCTTC
CDR3 protein: CSVEKSLAGEGEQFF

D gene: TRBD2
V gene: TRBV19
clone size: NA
J gene: TRBJ2-3
CDR3 DNA: TGTGCCAGTAGTATAAATAGCGGGGTTAGCACAGATACGCAGTATTTT
CDR3 protein: CASSINSGVSTDTQYF

D gene: NA
V gene: TRBV2
clone size: NA
J gene: TRBJ1-5
CDR3 DNA: TGTGCCAGCAGTCAGGTCGCCAGGGGCAATCAGCCCCAGCATTTT
CDR3 protein: CASSQVARGNQPQHF

D gene: NA
V gene: TRBV19
clone size: NA
J gene: TRBJ1-1
CDR3 DNA: TGTGCCAGTAGTACCGGTTTGGGCTCGGACACTGAAGCTTTCTTT
CDR3 protein: CASSTGLGSDTEAFF

D gene: TRBD2
V gene: TRBV7-9
clone size: NA
J gene: TRBJ2-3
CDR3 DNA: TGTGCCAGCAGCTTCGGACTAGTAGCAGATACGCAGTATTTT
CDR3 protein: CASSFGLVADTQYF

D gene: TRBD2
V gene: TRBV7-9
clone size: NA
J gene: TRBJ2-3
CDR3 DNA: TGTGCCAGCAGCTTATCTAGCGGGATAGATACGCAGTATTTT
CDR3 protein: CASSLSSGIDTQYF

D gene: NA
V gene: TRBV28
clone size: NA
J gene: TRBJ2-7
CDR3 DNA: TGTGCCAGCAGTTTTTTCCGGCGGGAGCAGTACTTC
CDR3 protein: CASSFFRREQYF

D gene: NA
V gene: TRBV19
clone size: NA
J gene: TRBJ1-2
CDR3 DNA: TGTGCCAGTAGTATAGTTGAGACTTATGGCTACACCTTC
CDR3 protein: CASSIVETYGYTF

D gene: TRBD2
V gene: TRBV29-1
clone size: NA
J gene: TRBJ2-3
CDR3 DNA: TGCAGCGGGCGGGAGGGCCTGTCTAGCACAGATACGCAGTATTTT
CDR3 protein: CSGREGLSSTDTQYF

D gene: NA
V gene: TRBV25-1
clone size: NA
J gene: TRBJ2-5
CDR3 DNA: TGTGCCAGCAGTGACGGCAGGGGCTGGCGCCAAGAGACCCAGTACTTC
CDR3 protein: CASSDGRGWRQETQYF